Each of the 17 T cell receptor beta chains below was sequenced from the same sample in a study of Ad26.COV2.S vaccination and SARS-CoV-2 variants. Treatment in this sample: around 19 received Ad26.COV2.S at low or high dose, single or two shots; 5 received placebo; per-sample allocation not given. The samples were gathered on day 63 after the first injection of vaccine or placebo. Clones were read by immunoSEQ multiplex PCR, and TCRdb kept only the in-frame ones, dropping some. The table lists approximately 480,000 clones, roughly nine tenths of them singletons. This specimen was peripheral blood, taken in a trial of Ad26.COV2.S vaccine versus placebo. Source of these receptors: a person between 18 and 65 years old who received the Ad26.COV2.S COVID-19 vaccine or a placebo.

The rearrangement uses TRBV2 and TRBJ2-5; no firm D call. The V gene's germline CDR1 is SNHLY and CDR2 FYNNEI. CDR3 length equals 14 residues. Trimming cost V 6 bases and J 5 bases, with 16 bases left between them. The CDR3, as DNA: TGTGCCAGCAGCTCAGACACCCCACACGAGACCCAGTACTTC. It codes for CASSSDTPHETQYF.

This chain joins TRBV24-1 and TRBJ2-3; a possible D gene is TRBD1 (5 bases). The CDR3 runs 15 residues. Trimming removed 3 bases from V and 5 bases from J, with 14 bases in between. CDR1 KGHDR and CDR2 SFDVKD come from the germline V gene. The CDR3 sequence: CATSDGARPGDTQYF. In DNA, the CDR3 is TGTGCCACCAGTGATGGGGCCCGTCCCGGAGATACGCAGTATTTT.

The J gene is TRBJ2-7, the V gene TRBV5-1; D is perhaps TRBD1 (6 bases). From germline, CDR1 is SGHRS and CDR2 YFSETQ. Trimming left V 4 bases short and J 0 bases short, with 8 bases between. This CDR3 region has 13 residues. CDR3 loop: CASSRDNSYEQYF. CDR3 sequence (DNA): TGCGCCAGCAGCCGGGACAACTCCTACGAGCAGTACTTC.

The chain uses TRBV9 and TRBJ2-1; D not resolved. The V end was cut by 3 bases, the J end by 6 bases, with 10 bases between. Germline V gene sequence: CDR1 SGDLS, CDR2 YYNGEE. This CDR3 is 13 amino acids long. CDR3: CASSEQTANEQFF. The CDR3 bases are TGTGCCAGCAGCGAACAGACGGCCAATGAGCAGTTCTTC.

V gene TRBV4-1 combines with J gene TRBJ2-3; unclear D gene. Trimming took 0 bases from V and 7 from J, leaving 17 bases between them. The germline V gene encodes CDR1 MGHRA and CDR2 YSYEKL. The CDR3 consists of 16 residues. Written as DNA, the CDR3 is TGCGCCAGCAGCCAAGAGTGGCCACTGGTCGGATATACGCAGTATTTT. Amino acids: CASSQEWPLVGYTQYF.

This chain links TRBV27 with TRBJ2-2; TRBD2 matches at 12 bases. The junction had 6 bases not matched to a gene; V was cut back by 3 bases and J by 4 bases. This CDR3 spans 17 amino acids. CDR1 and CDR2 (germline): MNHEY, SMNVEV (reference sequence). The CDR3 DNA sequence: TGTGCCAGCAGTTTGAGACTAGCGGGAGCATCCACCGGGGAGCTGTTTTTT. Translated: CASSLRLAGASTGELFF.

The V gene is TRBV4-2, the J gene TRBJ2-1, with D unresolved. CDR1 LGHNA and CDR2 YNFKEQ come from the germline V gene. The CDR3 is 13 residues long. V was cut by 4 bases and J by 8 bases, with 12 bases left in between. For the CDR3, the DNA is TGTGCCAGCAGCCTCGGTTCCGGCGATGAGCAGTTCTTC. Translated: CASSLGSGDEQFF.

The chain links TRBV7-3 to TRBJ2-6; no clear D. Germline V gives CDR1 SGHTA, CDR2 FQGTGA. Trimming shortened V by 2 bases and J by 0 bases, and 11 bases separated the two germline ends. There are 17 residues in the CDR3. CDR3 nucleotide sequence: TGTGCCAGCAGCTTACTTCCCGGCCTCTCTGGGGCCAACGTCCTGACTTTC. Translated: CASSLLPGLSGANVLTF.

The chain joins TRBV7-9 to TRBJ2-7, with D unresolved. Per germline, CDR1 SEHNR and CDR2 FQNEAQ (reference sequence). V gave up 3 bases and J gave up 6 bases, with 12 bases separating them. This CDR3 is 13 amino acids long. The CDR3 region is CASSLAFLSEQYF. CDR3 nucleotides: TGTGCCAGCAGCTTGGCTTTCCTGTCCGAGCAGTACTTC.

This chain joins TRBV30 and TRBJ2-7, with D tentatively TRBD1 (5 bases). V was pared by 3 bases and J by 2 bases, with 8 bases between. The CDR3 runs 12 residues. Per germline, CDR1 GTSNPN and CDR2 SVGIG (reference sequence). This CDR3 is CAWRTVTYEQYF. The CDR3 DNA follows: TGTGCCTGGAGGACAGTAACCTACGAGCAGTACTTC.

V is TRBV6-6 and J is TRBJ1-4; D perhaps matches TRBD1 (6 bases). There are 14 residues in the CDR3. The germline gives CDR1 MNHNY, CDR2 SVGAGI (reference sequence). The V gene lost 5 bases and the J gene lost 6 bases, with 13 bases spanning the gap. CDR3: CASSRDIRYEKLFF. CDR3 nucleotides: TGTGCCAGCAGTAGGGACATTCGTTATGAAAAACTGTTTTTT.

This chain links TRBV29-1 with TRBJ1-1; the D gene is possibly TRBD1 (5 bases). V shed 7 bases and J shed 6 bases, with 18 bases lying between them. Germline CDR1 SQVTM, CDR2 ANQGSEA. The CDR3 is 13 residues long. In DNA, the CDR3 is TGCAGCGCCATCCCAGGGAGGGGAGCTGAAGCTTTCTTT. It translates to CSAIPGRGAEAFF.

The chain links TRBV5-1 to TRBJ2-1; D might be TRBD2 (6 bases). Deletions cut 4 bases from V and 3 bases from J, with 17 bases between. Germline CDR1 is SGHRS and CDR2 is YFSETQ. There are 16 residues in the CDR3. This chain's CDR3 is CASSMSGTPSYNEQFF. In DNA form, the CDR3 reads TGCGCCAGCAGCATGTCGGGGACTCCTAGCTACAATGAGCAGTTCTTC.

The CDR3 is CASSLIGGSTAGYTF. The CDR3 DNA reads TGTGCCAGCAGCTTGATTGGGGGCTCCACGGCCGGCTACACCTTC. The rearrangement uses TRBV5-4 and TRBJ1-2, with D maybe TRBD1 (6 bases). V lost 1 base and J 8 bases, leaving 18 bases between the germline ends. CDR3 size: 15 residues. Germline-derived CDR1 and CDR2 are SGHNT and YYREEE (reference sequence).

J is TRBJ2-4 and V is TRBV7-3, with 10 positions matching TRBD1. V gave up 0 bases and J gave up 3 bases; unmatched junction bases: 17. Germline values: CDR1 SGHTA, CDR2 FQGTGA. The CDR3 length is 21 residues. The CDR3 here is CASSLTKNPGDRGFGKNIQYF. DNA of the CDR3: TGTGCCAGCAGCTTAACTAAGAACCCGGGGGACAGGGGATTTGGCAAAAACATTCAGTACTTC. Full variable domain (missing parts from reference TRBV7-3 and TRBJ2-4): GAGVSQTPSNKVTEKGKYVELRCDPISGHTALYWYRQSLGQGPEFLIYFQGTGAADDSGLPNDRFFAVRPEGSVSTLKIQRTERGDSAVYLCASSLTKNPGDRGFGKNIQYFGAGTRLSVL.

The chain joins TRBV7-8 to TRBJ2-7, with 10 bases identical to TRBD1. V was clipped by 2 bases and J by 2 bases; unmatched bases: 6. The CDR3 loop spans 16 amino acids. Germline V CDR1 and CDR2: SGHVS, FQNEAQ. CDR3 loop: CASSLTWDRGAYEQYF. For the CDR3, the DNA is TGTGCCAGCAGCTTAACCTGGGACAGGGGTGCCTACGAGCAGTACTTC.

This clone appeared a few times. This sequence joins TRBV4-2 and TRBJ1-4; D not certain. V gave up 1 base and J gave up 4 bases, with 10 bases separating them. The germline V gene has CDR1 LGHNA and CDR2 YNFKEQ. The CDR3 extends over 15 amino acids. In nucleotides, the CDR3 is TGTGCCAGCAGCCAAGCGGGAGGCGGTAATGAAAAACTGTTTTTT. Its translation: CASSQAGGGNEKLFF.